This is a list of T cell receptor beta chains from one sample in a study of T cells in Graves' hyperthyroidism and ophthalmopathy. From the multiplex PCR reads, TCRdb called clonotypes with MiXCR, one entry per CDR3 protein. Of approximately 300,000 distinct CDR3 sequences in the sample, about 17% were seen once. The specimen sequenced was blood. The receptors here all came from a woman aged 60-75 years with Graves' ophthalmopathy. Each CDR3 is given with its conserved first and last residue. D genes are given only for firm matches. The size field is filled for only some rows; it gives once, few, many or a size class.

TRBV5-4	TRBD1	few	TRBJ2-7	TGTGCCAGCAGCAACCCACGATCAGGGGGTCCCTCCGAGCAGTACTTC	CASSNPRSGGPSEQYF
TRBV6-1	.	few	TRBJ2-6	TGTGCCAGCAGTGGGCTCGGCTCTGGGGCCAACGTCCTGACTTTC	CASSGLGSGANVLTF
TRBV5-1	TRBD2	few	TRBJ2-2	TGCGCCAGCAGCTTGCCCCTAGCGGGAGGGGTCACCGGGGAGCTGTTTTTT	CASSLPLAGGVTGELFF
TRBV18	.	.	TRBJ2-7	TGTGCCAGCTCACCACCGGGGAACTCCTACGAGCAGTACTTC	CASSPPGNSYEQYF
TRBV3-1	.	many	TRBJ2-7	TGTGCCAGCAGCAGAACCGGACAGGGAGGGCCCTACGAGCAGTACTTC	CASSRTGQGGPYEQYF
TRBV7-9	.	few	TRBJ2-7	TGTGCCAGCAACTCACCGGGCGGATCCTACGAGCAGTACTTC	CASNSPGGSYEQYF
TRBV7-6	.	many	TRBJ1-5	TGTGCCAGCAGCTTAAGCGTGAGGGGCATCGGCAATCAGCCCCAGCATTTT	CASSLSVRGIGNQPQHF
TRBV6-5	.	.	TRBJ2-2	TGTGCCAGCAGTTATAAGGGGGCCGGGGAGCTGTTTTTT	CASSYKGAGELFF
TRBV5-5	TRBD1	many	TRBJ2-5	TGTGCCAGCAGAAGAGTATCCGGGACAGAGCAAGAGACCCAGTACTTC	CASRRVSGTEQETQYF
TRBV5-6	.	.	TRBJ1-5	TGTGCCAGCAGCTTCGGTTCCCCCGCGGATCAGCCCCAGCATTTT	CASSFGSPADQPQHF
TRBV3-1	.	many	TRBJ2-6	TGTGCCAGCAGCCAAGAATCGGTCGGCTCTGGGGCCAACGTCCTGACTTTC	CASSQESVGSGANVLTF
TRBV7-2	TRBD1	many	TRBJ1-2	TGTGCCAGCAGACGAGACGGGACAGCGGTGTGGATTCGAGGCTACACCTTC	CASRRDGTAVWIRGYTF
TRBV3-1	.	.	TRBJ2-5	TGTGCCAGCAGCCAACAGGGACTCCCTAGCCAGTACTTC	CASSQQGLPSQYF
TRBV4-1	.	once	TRBJ2-7	TGCGCCAGCAGCCATCAGGGGATGGGGTACTACGAGCAGTACTTC	CASSHQGMGYYEQYF
TRBV6-1	TRBD1	many	TRBJ2-7	TGTGCCAGCAGTCGGACAGGGAGCGAGGGAGTGAGCTACGAGCAGTACTTC	CASSRTGSEGVSYEQYF
TRBV6-1	TRBD2	few	TRBJ2-4	TGTGCCAGCAGTCCTCTATTGGGGACTAGCGGGAGTGTGAGCATTCAGTACTTC	CASSPLLGTSGSVSIQYF
TRBV4-1	.	.	TRBJ1-2	TGCGCCAGCAGCCAAGAATACAGGGATCATGGCTACACCTTC	CASSQEYRDHGYTF
TRBV4-2	.	many	TRBJ2-7	TGTGCCAGCAGCCAAGAGCGGGACTTGTACTACGAGCAGTACTTC	CASSQERDLYYEQYF
TRBV6-4	.	many	TRBJ1-5	TGTGCCAGCAGTGACCAGCCCAATCAGCCCCAGCATTTT	CASSDQPNQPQHF
TRBV4-1	.	few	TRBJ1-6	TGCGCCAGCAGCCCCCTTGCCACATCAAGATCACCCCTCCACTTT	CASSPLATSRSPLHF
TRBV6-2/TRBV6-3	.	many	TRBJ1-2	TGTGCCAGCACCCCAGCAACCCGGGCCTATGGCTACACCTTC	CASTPATRAYGYTF
TRBV7-6	.	many	TRBJ1-6	TGTGCCAGCAGCTTAAATCAGGGAGGAGATTCACCCCTCCACTTT	CASSLNQGGDSPLHF